The T cell receptor beta chain described here comes from a study of T cells in women clearing cervical HPV infection. About the research overall: Case blood was drawn when the lesion was first found; control blood after infection became undetectable. Cases' blood sampling followed lesion detection by median about 150 days (90 to 200).

TCR beta CDR3 amplified by multiplex PCR from approximately 1,200 ng genomic DNA. Profiling relied on immunoSEQ multiplex PCR, and the TCRdb table lists in-frame clones only, not all of them. The sample table sets out roughly 20,000 clones. In the case of this clone: The read finishes 3 residues shy of the CDR3 end, and the germline J gene is used to complete it.

Trimming cost V 3 bases and J 0 bases, with 11 bases left between them. The CDR3 sequence is 15 residues long. CDR1 is SGHRS, CDR2 YFSETQ, per germline. Sequenced sample: blood buffy coat. The receptor's source is a woman aged 18-69 years with a cervical HPV16 infection that either progressed to CIN3+ or cleared (not recorded which). The genes are TRBV5-1 and TRBJ2-3; D might be TRBD1 (6 bases). The sequenced CDR3 bases are TGCGCCAGCAGCTCCTTGACAGGCAGCACAGATACG. Translating gives CASSSLTGSTDT. The whole CDR3 protein reads CASSSLTGSTDTQYF.